This TCR beta chain was obtained from a study of CD8 T cells in ankylosing spondylitis (TCRdb year 2017). Turning to the overall study: T cell receptor beta repertoires were profiled in healthy donors and ankylosing spondylitis patients so that disease-linked TCR variants could be found. Samples of peripheral blood were taken, and for ankylosing spondylitis patients, synovial fluid was collected as well. The full study cohort was made up of approximately 27 ankylosing spondylitis patients and about a hundred healthy donors.

The instrument was an Illumina HiSeq 2500. TCR beta libraries were prepared by quantitative 5'-RACE with molecular barcodes. Per the authors' processing: To identify disease-linked TCR variants, a new computational method was used, one built on a probabilistic model of VDJ rearrangement. The public reads were run again by TCRdb, first through fastp at Q25 and then through MiXCR, and only productive beta chains were kept. Rows with a matching CDR3 protein are joined into one entry that keeps the most common DNA and genes. The V and J calls come from TCRdb's annotation, not from the publication. The table for this sample lists 300,000 to 400,000 distinct CDR3 sequences; 20% to 25% of them were counted only once. The ten largest clonotypes hold roughly 13% of the sample. The study at large found these results: The disease-linked clones showed a CD8+ phenotype and occurred at relatively low frequencies in peripheral blood. The disease-linked clones were reported as significantly enriched in matched synovial fluid samples from ankylosing spondylitis patients. Blood from ankylosing spondylitis patients appeared to be characterized by a TCR beta motif composed of 7 to 9 highly homologous amino acid variants. Some motif variants were previously reported in synovial fluid and blood of reactive arthritis patients, suggesting common disease-initiation mechanisms.

The CDR3, cysteine through phenylalanine, is 15 amino acids long. CDR3 DNA only is kept here, 45 bases in frame from base 1. Looking up the germline V gene (reference sequence) yields CDR1 DFQATT and CDR2 SNEGSKA. A distance of 16 bases separates the germline ends of V and J, which lose 0 bases and 5 bases respectively. Turning to this clonotype: It has no known antigen specificity. Per-nucleotide qualities are absent, and no much larger clonotype sits a single base away.

The sequencing input was blood, either unsorted or a sorted T cell fraction (not recorded which). The sequence is built from TRBV20-1 and TRBJ2-5; the D match is possibly TRBD1 or TRBD2, with 5 bases aligned in each. This receptor was identified in a male donor with ankylosing spondylitis or in good health (not recorded which). The CDR3 sequence is CSARDRDLGWETQYF. Read as DNA, the sequence is TGCAGTGCTAGAGACAGGGACCTAGGGTGGGAGACCCAGTACTTC.